This T cell receptor (beta chain) was documented in a study of T cell repertoires in cytomegalovirus infection. In the study overall: Well-studied HLA-B-restricted epitopes and recently identified HLA-C-restricted epitopes of CMV were both used in the study. CMV infection together with matching HLA type was indicated by public TCR beta signatures. Study-wide results and limits: In two of eight donors, the top clonotype was HLA-C-restricted CMV-specific.

MiXCR, run by TCRdb on the reads, gives a single entry per CDR3 protein. Here the sample spans tens of thousands of distinct CDR3 sequences, about 26% being singletons. The CDR3 runs 15 residues. V lost 5 bases, J lost 4 bases, and 15 bases lay in between. Germline-derived CDR1 and CDR2 are KGHDR and SFDVKD. This clonotype has a count of ten or more. The antigen is unknown. The sequence came from a human donor in good health (CMV status not recorded). Some clones in this sample may be carry-over from other donors' samples. V is TRBV24-1 and J is TRBJ2-3; maybe TRBD2 (6 bases). The source material was CD8+ T cells from cultured PBMCs, sampled from culture after CMV antigen stimulation. The CDR3 is CATSVPDGSSDTQYF. The CDR3 DNA is TGTGCCACCAGTGTACCAGACGGGAGCTCAGATACGCAGTATTTT.